Below are 17 T cell receptor beta chains sequenced from a single sample in a study of T cells after posttransplantation cyclophosphamide. A marrow graft followed busulfan-fludarabine conditioning, with cyclophosphamide on days +3 and +4. TCRdb's copy holds only in-frame clones and misses some; the assay was immunoSEQ multiplex PCR. The sample contains about 16,000 clones, around 91% of which appear only once. Source: CD4+ T cells sorted from blood, taken after allogeneic stem cell transplant with posttransplant cyclophosphamide. The receptors shown here come from a male patient aged 60-70 years who received an allogeneic stem cell transplant from a related donor and was CMV-positive. Some T cells may be graft donor cells.

V gene TRBV5-4 combines with J gene TRBJ2-7; D remains ambiguous. Looked up from germline, CDR1 is SGHNT and CDR2 is YYREEE (reference sequence). CDR3 length equals 12 residues. V lost 1 base and J 5 bases, leaving 7 bases between the germline ends. CDR3 coding DNA: TGTGCCAGCAGCTTGAACAACAACGAGCAGTACTTC. Translating it yields CASSLNNNEQYF.

V is TRBV19 and J is TRBJ1-5, with D perhaps matching TRBD1 (5 bases). Trimming pared 2 bases from V and 2 bases from J, leaving 10 bases between. Germline lookup yields CDR1 LNHDA and CDR2 SQIVND (reference sequence). This CDR3 region has 15 residues. CDR3 DNA sequence: TGTGCCAGTAGTATACAGGGAGGGGGCAATCAGCCCCAGCATTTT. Residues: CASSIQGGGNQPQHF.

This chain joins TRBV5-1 and TRBJ2-7; perhaps TRBD1 as D (6 bases). Germline V gene data show CDR1 as SGHRS and CDR2 as YFSETQ. V was trimmed by 0 bases and J by 4 bases, leaving 11 bases between them. This CDR3 is built from 14 residues. CDR3 amino acids: CASSLGNREYEQYF. The CDR3 nucleotides are TGCGCCAGCAGCTTGGGTAACAGGGAATACGAGCAGTACTTC.

V gene TRBV7-8 combines with J gene TRBJ1-1; 12 positions match TRBD1. After removal of 5 bases from V and 0 bases from J, the junction contained 7 bases not matched to a gene. Germline V gene lookup returns CDR1 SGHVS and CDR2 FQNEAQ. The CDR3 runs 17 residues. CDR3 loop: CASSKGQGARLNTEAFF. The CDR3 DNA reads as TGTGCCAGCAGCAAGGGACAGGGGGCCCGGTTGAACACTGAAGCTTTCTTT. The full variable domain, completed using reference TRBV7-8 and TRBJ1-1, is GAGVSQSPRYKVAKRGQDVALRCDPISGHVSLFWYQQALGQGPEFLTYFQNEAQLDKSGLPSDRFFAERPEGSVSTLKIQRTQQEDSAVYLCASSKGQGARLNTEAFFGQGTRLTVV.

This chain links TRBV7-9 with TRBJ1-5; D remains ambiguous. This CDR3 is built from 13 residues. CDR1 and CDR2 from the germline V gene are SEHNR and FQNEAQ (reference sequence). The V and J ends lost 0 bases and 5 bases respectively, with 5 bases between them. The CDR3 reads CASSLAQDQPQHF. The CDR3 DNA reads as TGTGCCAGCAGCTTAGCGCAGGATCAGCCCCAGCATTTT.

This chain's CDR3 is CASSLYRGQDTEAFF. The CDR3 coding sequence is TGCGCCAGCAGCCTGTACAGGGGGCAAGACACTGAAGCTTTCTTT. The chain couples TRBV5-1 to TRBJ1-1; the match to TRBD1 covers 9 bases. CDR1 SGHRS and CDR2 YFSETQ come from the germline V gene. V lost 4 bases to trimming and J lost 3 bases; unmatched junction nucleotides: 7. The CDR3 length is 15 residues.

J is TRBJ2-1 and V is TRBV30; 10 nucleotides align to TRBD2. The length of the CDR3 is 14 residues. Germline loops: CDR1 GTSNPN, CDR2 SVGIG (reference sequence). V lost 6 bases to trimming and J lost 10 bases; unmatched junction nucleotides: 12. The CDR3 region is CACPPAAGGAEQFF. DNA of the CDR3: TGTGCCTGCCCACCGGCAGCGGGGGGGGCGGAGCAGTTCTTC.

This chain links TRBV11-2 with TRBJ1-3; 7 nucleotides match TRBD1. Germline CDR1 SGHAT, CDR2 FQNNGV. J gave up 0 bases and V 6 bases, and 11 bases lay outside the gene matches. This CDR3 has 17 residues. CDR3 sequence: CASRRRPDRTSGNTIYF. The CDR3 nucleotides are TGTGCCAGCAGACGGCGTCCGGACAGGACCTCTGGAAACACCATATATTTT.

The gene calls are TRBV29-1 and TRBJ1-2; possible D gene TRBD1, 6 bases. Germline V gene lookup returns CDR1 SQVTM and CDR2 ANQGSEA. The CDR3 has 12 amino acids. V lost 4 bases and J 7 bases, leaving 13 bases between the germline ends. The CDR3 DNA is TGCAGCGTTGTAACAGGGTCCTTTGGCTACACCTTC. It codes for CSVVTGSFGYTF.

The chain links TRBV6-5 to TRBJ2-5; no clear D gene. The CDR3 loop spans 12 amino acids. V lost 7 bases to trimming and J lost 5 bases, with 11 bases between them. The germline V gene has CDR1 MNHEY and CDR2 SVGAGI. In DNA form, the CDR3 reads TGTGCCAGCACCCTAACCGGGGAGACCCAGTACTTC. Its protein product is CASTLTGETQYF.

The chain links TRBV5-4 to TRBJ2-3; TRBD2 matches at 8 bases. V lost 0 bases to trimming and J lost 6 bases; unmatched junction nucleotides: 6. The CDR3 extends over 15 amino acids. Germline V gene lookup returns CDR1 SGHNT and CDR2 YYREEE (reference sequence). Written as DNA, the CDR3 is TGTGCCAGCAGCTTGGCGGGGGGGGCATGGGATACGCAGTATTTT. It yields the protein CASSLAGGAWDTQYF.

The chain combines TRBV2 with TRBJ1-4; 11 nucleotides match TRBD1. Unmatched junction bases numbered 5, after V lost 6 bases and J lost 8 bases. Germline V gene lookup returns CDR1 SNHLY and CDR2 FYNNEI. The CDR3 consists of 14 residues. The CDR3 region is CASRAGTGGEKLFF. Here the CDR3 DNA reads TGTGCCAGCAGAGCCGGGACAGGGGGGGAAAAACTGTTTTTT. The full variable domain, in which reference TRBV2 and TRBJ1-4 provide the parts outside the CDR3, is EPEVTQTPSHQVTQMGQEVILRCVPISNHLYFYWYRQILGQKVEFLVSFYNNEISEKSEIFDDQFSVERPDGSNFTLKIRSTKLEDSAMYFCASRAGTGGEKLFFGSGTQLSVL.

This chain links TRBV9 with TRBJ2-1; 7 bases match TRBD2. Germline CDR1 is SGDLS and CDR2 is YYNGEE. CDR3 length: 17 amino acids. V trimming: 3 bases; J trimming: 2 bases; junction bases outside the gene matches: 11. CDR3 region: CASSAPKASGPYNEQFF. CDR3 bases: TGTGCCAGCAGCGCTCCTAAGGCTAGCGGACCCTACAATGAGCAGTTCTTC. The variable domain in full, with the rest retrieved from reference TRBV9 and TRBJ2-1, is DSGVTQTPKHLITATGQRVTLRCSPRSGDLSVYWYQQSLDQGLQFLIQYYNGEERAKGNILERFSAQQFPDLHSELNLSSLELGDSALYFCASSAPKASGPYNEQFFGPGTRLTVL.

This chain uses TRBV5-5 with TRBJ2-5; D is possibly TRBD2 (5 bases). The CDR3 extends over 17 amino acids. Germline values: CDR1 SGHKS, CDR2 YYEKEE (reference sequence). V was clipped by 1 base and J by 2 bases, with 18 bases between them. The CDR3 reads CASSLSVGTGEQETQYF. As DNA, the CDR3 is TGTGCCAGCAGCTTGTCGGTAGGCACCGGGGAGCAAGAGACCCAGTACTTC.

V is TRBV30 and J is TRBJ1-1, with D perhaps matching TRBD1 (6 bases). Trimming cost V 4 bases and J 2 bases, with 11 bases left between them. CDR3 length: 13 residues. In germline, CDR1 is GTSNPN, CDR2 SVGIG (reference sequence). CDR3: CAWKGHLNTEAFF. The CDR3 DNA follows: TGTGCCTGGAAGGGACACTTAAACACTGAAGCTTTCTTT.

This chain links TRBV5-1 with TRBJ1-2; 7 nucleotides align to TRBD1. The CDR3 is made up of 13 amino acids. V shed 4 bases, J shed 4 bases, and the junction held 4 bases outside the gene matches. Germline-derived CDR1 and CDR2 are SGHRS and YFSETQ. The CDR3 is CASSEGQTYGYTF. CDR3 nucleotide sequence: TGCGCCAGCAGCGAGGGACAGACCTATGGCTACACCTTC. Drawing the rest from reference TRBV5-1 and TRBJ1-2, the complete variable domain is KAGVTQTPRYLIKTRGQQVTLSCSPISGHRSVSWYQQTPGQGLQFLFEYFSETQRNKGNFPGRFSGRQFSNSRSEMNVSTLELGDSALYLCASSEGQTYGYTFGSGTRLTVV.

The gene calls are TRBV6-1 and TRBJ2-3; 7 bases match TRBD1. The CDR3 is 14 amino acids. CDR1 MNHNS and CDR2 SASEGT come from the germline V gene. The trim removed 2 bases at V and 1 base at J, leaving 0 bases unmatched. For the CDR3, the DNA is TGTGCCAGCAGTGAACAGGGGGGCACAGATACGCAGTATTTT. Translating it yields CASSEQGGTDTQYF.